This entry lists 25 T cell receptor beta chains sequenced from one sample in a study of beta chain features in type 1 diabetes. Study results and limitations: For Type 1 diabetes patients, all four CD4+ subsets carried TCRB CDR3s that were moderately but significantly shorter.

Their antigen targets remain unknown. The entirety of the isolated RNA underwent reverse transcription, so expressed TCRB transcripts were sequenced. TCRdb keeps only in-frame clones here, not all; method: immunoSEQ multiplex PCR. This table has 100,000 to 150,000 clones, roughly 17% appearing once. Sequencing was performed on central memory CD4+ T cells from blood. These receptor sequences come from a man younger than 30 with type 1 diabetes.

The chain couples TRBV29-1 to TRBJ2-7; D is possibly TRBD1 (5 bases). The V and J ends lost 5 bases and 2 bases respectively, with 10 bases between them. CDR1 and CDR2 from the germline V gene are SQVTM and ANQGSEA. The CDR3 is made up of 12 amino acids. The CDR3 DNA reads TGCAGCGTTCGGTACAGGACCTACGAGCAGTACTTC. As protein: CSVRYRTYEQYF.

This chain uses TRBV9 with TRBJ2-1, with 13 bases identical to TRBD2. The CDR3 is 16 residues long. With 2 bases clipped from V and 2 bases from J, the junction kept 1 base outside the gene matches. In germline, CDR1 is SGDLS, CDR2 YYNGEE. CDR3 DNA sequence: TGTGCCAGCAGCGTGACTAGCGGGAGGACCTACAATGAGCAGTTCTTC. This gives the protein CASSVTSGRTYNEQFF. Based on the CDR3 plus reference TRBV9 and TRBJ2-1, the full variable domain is DSGVTQTPKHLITATGQRVTLRCSPRSGDLSVYWYQQSLDQGLQFLIQYYNGEERAKGNILERFSAQQFPDLHSELNLSSLELGDSALYFCASSVTSGRTYNEQFFGPGTRLTVL.

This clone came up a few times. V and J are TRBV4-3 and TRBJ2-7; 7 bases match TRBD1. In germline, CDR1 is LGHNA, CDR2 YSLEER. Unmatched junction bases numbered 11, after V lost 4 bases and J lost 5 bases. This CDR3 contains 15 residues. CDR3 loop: CASSRTDRESDEQYF. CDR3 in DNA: TGCGCCAGCAGCCGCACAGACAGGGAATCGGACGAGCAGTACTTC.

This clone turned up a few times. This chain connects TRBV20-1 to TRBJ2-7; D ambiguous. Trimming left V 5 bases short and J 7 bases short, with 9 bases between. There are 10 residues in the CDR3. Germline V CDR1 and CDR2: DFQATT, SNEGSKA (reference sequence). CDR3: CSASLEEQYF. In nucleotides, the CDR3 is TGCAGTGCTTCCTTGGAGGAGCAGTACTTC.

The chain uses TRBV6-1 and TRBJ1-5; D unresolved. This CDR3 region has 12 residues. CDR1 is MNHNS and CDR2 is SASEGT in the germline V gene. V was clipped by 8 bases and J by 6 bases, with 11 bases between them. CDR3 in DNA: TGTGCCAGCGAGTTGGGGAGTCAGCCCCAGCATTTT. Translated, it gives CASELGSQPQHF.

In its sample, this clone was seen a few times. The CDR3 DNA sequence: TGCAGCGTTCTCCGGGACAGGGGGCTGAATGAGCAGTTCTTC. Protein sequence: CSVLRDRGLNEQFF. The chain combines TRBV29-1 with TRBJ2-1; 12 bases map to TRBD1. CDR1 is SQVTM and CDR2 is ANQGSEA in the germline V gene. V was pared by 5 bases and J by 7 bases, with 6 bases of the junction left unmatched. The CDR3 totals 14 residues.

As DNA, the CDR3 is TGTGCCAGCAGTACCCGACTAGTCGATGAGCAGTTCTTC. Its protein product is CASSTRLVDEQFF. The chain employs TRBV6-1 and TRBJ2-1; possible D gene TRBD2, 6 bases. The CDR3 totals 13 residues. The germline V gene encodes CDR1 MNHNS and CDR2 SASEGT. V lost 5 bases and J lost 8, with 13 bases in between.

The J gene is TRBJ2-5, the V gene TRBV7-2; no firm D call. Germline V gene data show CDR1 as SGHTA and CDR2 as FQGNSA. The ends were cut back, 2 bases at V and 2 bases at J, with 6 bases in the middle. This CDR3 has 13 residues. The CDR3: CASSLPSQETQYF. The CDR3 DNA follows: TGTGCCAGCAGCTTACCTAGTCAAGAGACCCAGTACTTC.

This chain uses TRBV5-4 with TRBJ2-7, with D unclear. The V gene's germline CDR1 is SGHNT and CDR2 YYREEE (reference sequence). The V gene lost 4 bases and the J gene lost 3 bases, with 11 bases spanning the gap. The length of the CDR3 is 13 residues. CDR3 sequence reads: CASSRTADYEQYF. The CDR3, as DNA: TGTGCCAGCAGCCGGACGGCGGACTACGAGCAGTACTTC.

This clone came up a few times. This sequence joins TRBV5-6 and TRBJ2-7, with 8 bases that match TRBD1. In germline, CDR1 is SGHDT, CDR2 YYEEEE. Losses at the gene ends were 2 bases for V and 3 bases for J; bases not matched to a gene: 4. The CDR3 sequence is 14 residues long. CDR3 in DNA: TGTGCCAGCAGCTTTTGGGACAGGATCTACGAGCAGTACTTC. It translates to CASSFWDRIYEQYF.

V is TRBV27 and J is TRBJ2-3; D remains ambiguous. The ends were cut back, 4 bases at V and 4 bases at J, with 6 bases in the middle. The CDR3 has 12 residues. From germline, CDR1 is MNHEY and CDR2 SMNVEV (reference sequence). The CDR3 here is CASSSPPDTQYF. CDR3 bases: TGTGCCAGCAGTTCCCCCCCAGATACGCAGTATTTT.

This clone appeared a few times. This CDR3 reads CASSSNGAGDTQYF. The CDR3 bases are TGTGCCAGCAGCTCAAACGGGGCAGGGGATACGCAGTATTTT. The rearrangement links TRBV7-2 to TRBJ2-3; D may correspond to TRBD1 or TRBD2 (5 bases each). Germline CDR1 is SGHTA and CDR2 is FQGNSA. V was clipped by 4 bases and J by 6 bases, with 14 bases between them. The CDR3 sequence is 14 residues long.

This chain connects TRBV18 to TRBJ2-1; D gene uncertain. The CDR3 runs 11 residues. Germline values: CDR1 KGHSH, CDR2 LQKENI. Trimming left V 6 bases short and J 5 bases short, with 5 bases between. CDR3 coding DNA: TGTGCCAGCTCGGTGGACAATGAGCAGTTCTTC. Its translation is CASSVDNEQFF.

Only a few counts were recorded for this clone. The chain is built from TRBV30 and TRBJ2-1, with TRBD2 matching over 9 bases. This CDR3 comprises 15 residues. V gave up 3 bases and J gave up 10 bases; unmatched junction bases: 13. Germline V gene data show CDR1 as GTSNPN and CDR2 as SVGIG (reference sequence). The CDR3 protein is CAWSFPGLASGEQFF. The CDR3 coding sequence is TGTGCCTGGAGCTTTCCGGGACTAGCTTCGGGGGAGCAGTTCTTC.

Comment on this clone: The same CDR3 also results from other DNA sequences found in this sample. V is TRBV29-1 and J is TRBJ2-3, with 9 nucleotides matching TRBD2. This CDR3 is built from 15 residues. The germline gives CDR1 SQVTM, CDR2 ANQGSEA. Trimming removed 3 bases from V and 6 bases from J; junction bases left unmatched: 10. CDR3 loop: CSVEPVPSGADTQYF. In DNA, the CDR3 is TGCAGCGTTGAGCCCGTGCCTAGCGGGGCGGATACGCAGTATTTT.

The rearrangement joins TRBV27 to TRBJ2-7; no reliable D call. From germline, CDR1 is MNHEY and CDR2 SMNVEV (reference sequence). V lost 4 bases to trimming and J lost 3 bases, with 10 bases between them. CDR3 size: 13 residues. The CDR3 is CASSSTRGYEQYF. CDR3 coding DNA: TGTGCCAGCAGTTCGACCCGAGGCTACGAGCAGTACTTC.

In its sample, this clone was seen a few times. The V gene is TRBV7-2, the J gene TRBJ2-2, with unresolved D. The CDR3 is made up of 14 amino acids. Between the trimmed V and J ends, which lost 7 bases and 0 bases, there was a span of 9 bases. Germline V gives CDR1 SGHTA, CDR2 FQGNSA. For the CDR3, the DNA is TGTGCCAGCACCCCAGTCCCGAACACCGGGGAGCTGTTTTTT. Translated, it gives CASTPVPNTGELFF.

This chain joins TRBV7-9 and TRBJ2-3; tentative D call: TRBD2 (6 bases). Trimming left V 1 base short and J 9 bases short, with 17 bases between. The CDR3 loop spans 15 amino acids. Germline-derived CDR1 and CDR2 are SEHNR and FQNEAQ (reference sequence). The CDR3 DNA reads TGTGCCAGCAGCTTAGAGGGAGGTTTAGGCGCGACGCAGTATTTT. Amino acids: CASSLEGGLGATQYF.

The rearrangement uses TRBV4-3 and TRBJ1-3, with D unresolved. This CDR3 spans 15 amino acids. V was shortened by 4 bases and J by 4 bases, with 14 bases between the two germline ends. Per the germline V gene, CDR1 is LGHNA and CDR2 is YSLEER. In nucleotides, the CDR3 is TGCGCCAGCAGCCCTCAAACGGGCGGGGGAAACACCATATATTTT. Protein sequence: CASSPQTGGGNTIYF.

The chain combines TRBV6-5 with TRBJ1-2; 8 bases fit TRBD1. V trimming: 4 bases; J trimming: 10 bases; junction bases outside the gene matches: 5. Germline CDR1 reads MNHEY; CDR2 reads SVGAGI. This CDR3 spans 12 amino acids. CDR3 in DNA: TGTGCCAGCAGTTTAGGACAGGGAGACTACACCTTC. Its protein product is CASSLGQGDYTF.

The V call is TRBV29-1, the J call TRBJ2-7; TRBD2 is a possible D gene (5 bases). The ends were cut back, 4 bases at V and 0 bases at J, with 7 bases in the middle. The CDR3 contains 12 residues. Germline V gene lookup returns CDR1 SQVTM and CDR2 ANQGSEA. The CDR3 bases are TGCAGCGTTGCTACTAGCTCCTACGAGCAGTACTTC. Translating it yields CSVATSSYEQYF.

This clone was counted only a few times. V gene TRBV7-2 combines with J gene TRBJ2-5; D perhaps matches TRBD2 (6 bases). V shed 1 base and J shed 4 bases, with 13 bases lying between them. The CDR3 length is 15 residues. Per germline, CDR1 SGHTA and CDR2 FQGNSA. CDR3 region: CASSLVSQGGETQYF. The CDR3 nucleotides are TGTGCCAGCAGCTTAGTTAGCCAGGGAGGAGAGACCCAGTACTTC.

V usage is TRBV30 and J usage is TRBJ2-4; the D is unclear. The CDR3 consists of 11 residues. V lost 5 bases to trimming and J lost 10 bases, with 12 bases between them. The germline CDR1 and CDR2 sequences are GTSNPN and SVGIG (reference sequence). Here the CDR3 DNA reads TGTGCCTGGGGTGCAGATAAAATTCAGTACTTC. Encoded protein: CAWGADKIQYF.

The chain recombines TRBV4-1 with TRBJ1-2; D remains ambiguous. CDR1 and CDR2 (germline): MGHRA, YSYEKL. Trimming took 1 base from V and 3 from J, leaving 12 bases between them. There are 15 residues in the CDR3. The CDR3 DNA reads TGCGCCAGCAGCCAAGGGACCGCGGACGACTATGGCTACACCTTC. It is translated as CASSQGTADDYGYTF.

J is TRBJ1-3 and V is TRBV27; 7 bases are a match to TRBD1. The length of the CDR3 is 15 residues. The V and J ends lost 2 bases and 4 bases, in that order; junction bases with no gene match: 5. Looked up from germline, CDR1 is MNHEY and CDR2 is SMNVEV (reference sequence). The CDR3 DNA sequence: TGTGCCAGCAGTTTAACGACAGGGAAAGGAAACACCATATATTTT. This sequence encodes CASSLTTGKGNTIYF.